Described below is a single T cell receptor (beta chain) sequence and its context. The data were taken from a study of blood T cell repertoires in COVID-19. About the research overall: Donors in the United States, Italy and Spain gave samples during acute or convalescent COVID-19.

CDR1 and CDR2 from the germline V gene are SGHTA and FQGNSA. V was cut by 2 bases and J by 7 bases, with 8 bases left in between. This CDR3 has 12 amino acids. Measured with immunoSEQ multiplex PCR; TCRdb has only the in-frame clones, and not every one. The table lists 95,000 to 150,000 clones, 80% of them singletons. Sequenced sample: peripheral blood. The chain is built from TRBV7-2 and TRBJ2-5; D is unresolved. This TCR was recovered from a man aged 60-69 years with active or convalescent COVID-19. CDR3 region: CASSLLSGTQYF. The CDR3 DNA is TGTGCCAGCAGCTTACTATCGGGGACCCAGTACTTC. Using reference TRBV7-2 and TRBJ2-5 for the parts outside the CDR3, the full variable domain is GAGVSQSPSNKVTEKGKDVELRCDPISGHTALYWYRQSLGQGLEFLIYFQGNSAPDKSGLPSDRFSAERTGGSVSTLTIQRTQQEDSAVYLCASSLLSGTQYFGPGTRLLVL.